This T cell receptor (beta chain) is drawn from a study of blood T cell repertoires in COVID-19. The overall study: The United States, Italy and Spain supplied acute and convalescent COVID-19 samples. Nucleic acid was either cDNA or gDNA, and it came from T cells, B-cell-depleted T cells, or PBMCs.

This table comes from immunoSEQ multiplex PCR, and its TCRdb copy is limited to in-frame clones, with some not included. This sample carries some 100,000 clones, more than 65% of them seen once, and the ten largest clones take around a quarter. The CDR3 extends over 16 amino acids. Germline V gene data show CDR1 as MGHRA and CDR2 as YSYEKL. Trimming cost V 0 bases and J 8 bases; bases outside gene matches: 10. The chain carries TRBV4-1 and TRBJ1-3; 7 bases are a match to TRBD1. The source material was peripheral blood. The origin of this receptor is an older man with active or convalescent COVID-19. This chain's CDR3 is CASSQDRTGVGDTIYF. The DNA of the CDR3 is TGCGCCAGCAGCCAAGATCGAACAGGGGTGGGCGACACCATATATTTT.